The next 28 T cell receptor beta chains were all read from a single sample in a study of cytomegalovirus exposure and HLA in healthy donors. Amplification used 60 Vbeta primers and 13 Jbeta primers. TCRdb's copy holds only in-frame clones and misses some; the assay was immunoSEQ multiplex PCR. The sample yields about 130,000 clones, roughly 70% seen once. Sequences were obtained from PBMCs. All receptors derive from a woman aged 40 to 50 in good health and CMV-seropositive.

This clone was picked up one time. The chain employs TRBV11-2 and TRBJ1-5; TRBD1 matches at 8 bases. This CDR3 region has 14 residues. CDR1 is SGHAT, CDR2 FQNNGV, per germline. V lost 5 bases to trimming and J lost 3 bases; unmatched junction nucleotides: 3. The CDR3 region is CASSRTGNNQPQHF. CDR3 in DNA: TGTGCCAGCAGCCGGACAGGGAACAATCAGCCCCAGCATTTT.

V gene TRBV28 combines with J gene TRBJ1-2; 8 nucleotides match TRBD1. The V and J ends lost 6 bases and 9 bases, in that order; junction bases with no gene match: 9. Germline V lookup: CDR1 MDHEN, CDR2 SYDVKM. This CDR3 comprises 13 residues. The CDR3 sequence is CASRGDRGSSYTF. CDR3 in DNA: TGTGCCAGCAGGGGAGACAGGGGTAGTAGCTACACCTTC.

The V and J genes are TRBV6-5 and TRBJ1-1; 8 positions agree with TRBD1. Germline lookup yields CDR1 MNHEY and CDR2 SVGAGI. CDR3 size: 14 residues. The junction had 5 bases not matched to a gene; V was cut back by 6 bases and J by 2 bases. CDR3 bases: TGTGCCAGCAGACGCGACAGGGGCAACACTGAAGCTTTCTTT. It yields the protein CASRRDRGNTEAFF.

This clone came up a few times. The J gene is TRBJ2-3, the V gene TRBV6-9, with D uncertain. The germline CDR1 and CDR2 sequences are MNHGY and SVAAGI. With 0 bases removed from V and 2 bases from J, the gap between germline ends came to 9 bases. The length of the CDR3 is 15 residues. CDR3 DNA: TGTGCCAGCAGTTATTCGGAGCGACCCACAGATACGCAGTATTTT. It codes for CASSYSERPTDTQYF.

In its sample, this clone was seen once. The chain has TRBV15 and TRBJ2-1, with TRBD2 matching 9 bases. Trimming at V came to 0 bases and at J to 0 bases, leaving 15 bases not matched to a gene. CDR1 is LNHNV, CDR2 YYDKDF, per germline (reference sequence). The CDR3 extends over 21 amino acids. The CDR3 loop is CATSRDGGRLADLSSYNEQFF. As DNA, the CDR3 is TGTGCCACCAGCAGAGATGGAGGACGACTAGCGGATCTGAGCTCCTACAATGAGCAGTTCTTC.

This clone occurred once. The chain couples TRBV19 to TRBJ2-3; 7 positions match TRBD2. The CDR3 has 16 residues. V dropped 1 base and J dropped 2; count of bases not matched to a gene: 6. CDR1 LNHDA and CDR2 SQIVND come from the germline V gene (reference sequence). The chain's CDR3 is CASSIVPGGVTDTQYF. The CDR3 coding sequence is TGTGCCAGTAGTATAGTCCCGGGGGGAGTCACAGATACGCAGTATTTT.

In its sample, this clone was seen a few times. The CDR3 nucleotides read TGTGCCAGTAGTATCGGTTTTGAAATTTACGGAGAGACCCAGTACTTC. Translating gives CASSIGFEIYGETQYF. V gene TRBV19 combines with J gene TRBJ2-5; D call uncertain. CDR1 is LNHDA, CDR2 SQIVND, per germline (reference sequence). There are 16 residues in the CDR3. Trimming took off 3 bases at V and 4 bases at J, with 18 bases between the two ends. The variable domain in full, completed from reference TRBV19 and TRBJ2-5, reads DGGITQSPKYLFRKEGQNVTLSCEQNLNHDAMYWYRQDPGQGLRLIYYSQIVNDFQKGDIAEGYSVSREKKESFPLTVTSAQKNPTAFYLCASSIGFEIYGETQYFGPGTRLLVL.

The gene calls are TRBV7-3 and TRBJ2-5, with 8 bases matching TRBD2. J was trimmed by 3 bases and V by 5 bases; bases with no gene match: 2. There are 13 residues in the CDR3. CDR1 is SGHTA and CDR2 is FQGTGA in the germline V gene. CDR3 sequence reads: CASSSGRKETQYF. CDR3 DNA sequence: TGTGCCAGCAGCAGCGGGAGAAAAGAGACCCAGTACTTC.

The chain carries TRBV5-1 and TRBJ2-7; D might be TRBD1 (6 bases). The CDR3 has 18 amino acids. V was shortened by 2 bases and J by 0 bases, with 21 bases between the two germline ends. Germline CDR1 and CDR2: SGHRS and YFSETQ. In nucleotides, the CDR3 is TGCGCCAGCAGCTTATTTGGGGGCAGGGCAGGCAGCTCCTACGAGCAGTACTTC. Protein product: CASSLFGGRAGSSYEQYF. The full variable domain, completed using reference TRBV5-1 and TRBJ2-7, is KAGVTQTPRYLIKTRGQQVTLSCSPISGHRSVSWYQQTPGQGLQFLFEYFSETQRNKGNFPGRFSGRQFSNSRSEMNVSTLELGDSALYLCASSLFGGRAGSSYEQYFGPGTRLTVT.

This chain uses TRBV25-1 with TRBJ1-4; 7 bases align to TRBD1. The CDR3 spans 16 residues. CDR1 and CDR2 (germline): MGHDK, SYGVNS. V was pared by 0 bases and J by 7 bases, with 8 bases of the junction left unmatched. CDR3 region: CASSEYRGQVVEKLFF. CDR3 DNA: TGTGCCAGCAGTGAATATAGGGGGCAGGTTGTTGAAAAACTGTTTTTT.

The chain joins TRBV7-9 to TRBJ1-4; D not resolved. The CDR3 totals 14 residues. Germline CDR1 SEHNR, CDR2 FQNEAQ (reference sequence). Between the trimmed V and J ends, which lost 7 bases and 0 bases, there was a span of 9 bases. The CDR3 nucleotides read TGTGCCAGCACCCTCCCCGCAACTAATGAAAAACTGTTTTTT. Translating gives CASTLPATNEKLFF. Together with reference TRBV7-9 and TRBJ1-4, the CDR3 gives the full variable domain: DTGVSQNPRHKITKRGQNVTFRCDPISEHNRLYWYRQTLGQGPEFLTYFQNEAQLEKSRLLSDRFSAERPKGSFSTLEIQRTEQGDSAMYLCASTLPATNEKLFFGSGTQLSVL.

Here the CDR3 DNA reads TGCGCCAGCAGTCGACAGGGGAACACTGAAGCTTTCTTT. This encodes CASSRQGNTEAFF. The V gene is TRBV4-1, the J gene TRBJ1-1; 7 bases match TRBD1. V lost 6 bases and J lost 1; bases outside the gene matches: 2. The CDR3 loop spans 13 amino acids. From germline, CDR1 is MGHRA and CDR2 YSYEKL.

The V call is TRBV5-6, the J call TRBJ2-7; 10 positions match TRBD1. V lost 1 base, J lost 5 bases, and 6 bases stayed unmatched. The germline V gene encodes CDR1 SGHDT and CDR2 YYEEEE. The CDR3 totals 15 residues. The CDR3 reads CASSLTGTGVNEQYF. The CDR3 DNA is TGTGCCAGCAGCTTGACGGGGACAGGGGTAAACGAGCAGTACTTC.

The genes are TRBV4-3 and TRBJ2-2; 11 bases are shared with TRBD2. The germline V gene encodes CDR1 LGHNA and CDR2 YSLEER. There are 18 residues in the CDR3. Germline trimming cut 2 bases from V and 0 bases from J; bases unmatched to any gene: 5. The CDR3 region is CASSQQYSGGANTGELFF. The DNA of the CDR3 is TGCGCCAGCAGCCAACAGTATAGCGGGGGGGCGAACACCGGGGAGCTGTTTTTT.

The gene calls are TRBV4-1 and TRBJ2-1; 12 positions agree with TRBD2. The CDR3 runs to 16 residues. Losses at the gene ends were 1 base for V and 5 bases for J; bases not matched to a gene: 3. Germline V gene data show CDR1 as MGHRA and CDR2 as YSYEKL. The chain's CDR3 is CASSQGLAGGNNEQFF. The CDR3 DNA sequence: TGCGCCAGCAGCCAAGGCCTAGCGGGAGGGAACAATGAGCAGTTCTTC.

The chain recombines TRBV28 with TRBJ1-2, with D uncertain. This CDR3 is built from 13 residues. Germline loops: CDR1 MDHEN, CDR2 SYDVKM. Trimming left V 4 bases short and J 4 bases short, with 10 bases between. Here the CDR3 DNA reads TGTGCCAGCAGTTCAAGCAGACTCTATGGCTACACCTTC. It is translated as CASSSSRLYGYTF.

This clone has a single count. The rearrangement joins TRBV7-9 to TRBJ1-1; the match to TRBD1 covers 9 bases. CDR3 length: 16 amino acids. Germline V lookup: CDR1 SEHNR, CDR2 FQNEAQ (reference sequence). V lost 0 bases to trimming and J lost 10 bases; unmatched junction nucleotides: 12. The DNA of the CDR3 is TGTGCCAGCAGCTTAGCTACCTTAAACAGGGGGCGAGGAGCTTTCTTT. Translated: CASSLATLNRGRGAFF.

V gene TRBV5-1 combines with J gene TRBJ2-1, with 10 bases identical to TRBD2. The germline V gene encodes CDR1 SGHRS and CDR2 YFSETQ. V lost 4 bases, J lost 4 bases, and 8 bases stayed unmatched. The CDR3 has 16 amino acids. CDR3 nucleotide sequence: TGCGCCAGCAGCAAGGACCTAGCGGGGGAGTACAATGAGCAGTTCTTC. It codes for CASSKDLAGEYNEQFF.

The rearrangement uses TRBV29-1 and TRBJ1-3, with D uncertain. In germline, CDR1 is SQVTM, CDR2 ANQGSEA. This CDR3 spans 13 amino acids. V was shortened by 3 bases and J by 4 bases, with 10 bases between the two germline ends. The CDR3 DNA is TGCAGCGTTGAGGGAGCGAGAGGAAACACCATATATTTT. Protein sequence: CSVEGARGNTIYF.

V is TRBV7-2 and J is TRBJ1-2, with D possibly being TRBD1 (6 bases). CDR3 size: 15 residues. V lost 5 bases and J 0 bases, leaving 13 bases between the germline ends. The V gene's germline CDR1 is SGHTA and CDR2 FQGNSA. The CDR3 coding sequence is TGTGCCAGCAGCCCTAGGACAGCGACTAACTATGGCTACACCTTC. As protein: CASSPRTATNYGYTF. The variable domain in full, with the rest retrieved from reference TRBV7-2 and TRBJ1-2, is GAGVSQSPSNKVTEKGKDVELRCDPISGHTALYWYRQSLGQGLEFLIYFQGNSAPDKSGLPSDRFSAERTGGSVSTLTIQRTQQEDSAVYLCASSPRTATNYGYTFGSGTRLTVV.

The chain employs TRBV7-8 and TRBJ2-3; tentative D call: TRBD2 (5 bases). The CDR3 is 16 amino acids. CDR1 SGHVS and CDR2 FQNEAQ come from the germline V gene. Trimming cost V 1 base and J 0 bases, with 11 bases left between them. The CDR3 is CASSLDPGSSTDTQYF. CDR3 coding DNA: TGTGCCAGCAGCTTAGATCCGGGATCTAGCACAGATACGCAGTATTTT.

The CDR3 region is CASSLGQFVYEQYF. The DNA of the CDR3 is TGTGCCAGCAGTTTAGGGCAGTTCGTCTACGAGCAGTACTTC. The chain joins TRBV27 to TRBJ2-7, with no clear D. The CDR3 sequence is 14 residues long. V was trimmed by 2 bases and J by 3 bases, leaving 11 bases between them. The germline V gene has CDR1 MNHEY and CDR2 SMNVEV (reference sequence).

The chain joins TRBV6-6 to TRBJ2-1, with 13 bases fitting TRBD2. CDR3 length: 16 amino acids. The V gene's germline CDR1 is MNHNY and CDR2 SVGAGI (reference sequence). Trimming at V came to 7 bases and at J to 8 bases, leaving 11 bases not matched to a gene. CDR3 sequence: CASTDGGLAGADEQFF. CDR3 DNA: TGTGCCAGCACCGACGGAGGACTAGCGGGGGCCGATGAGCAGTTCTTC.

This sequence joins TRBV2 and TRBJ1-4; 7 bases align to TRBD1. V gave up 5 bases and J gave up 5 bases; unmatched junction bases: 8. This CDR3 is built from 15 residues. CDR1 and CDR2 from the germline V gene are SNHLY and FYNNEI. DNA of the CDR3: TGTGCCAGCAGTCTGCCGGGACAGCGGAATGAAAAACTGTTTTTT. Translating gives CASSLPGQRNEKLFF.

The rearrangement links TRBV14 to TRBJ1-1; possible D gene TRBD1, 5 bases. The V end was cut by 2 bases, the J end by 4 bases, with 17 bases between. Germline CDR1 is SGHDN and CDR2 is FVKESK. The CDR3 is 16 residues long. This chain's CDR3 is CASSQTRVVTGTEAFF. Here the CDR3 DNA reads TGTGCCAGCAGCCAAACTCGGGTCGTCACAGGCACTGAAGCTTTCTTT.

The rearrangement joins TRBV6-1 to TRBJ2-7, with D possibly matching TRBD1 (6 bases). The V end was cut by 5 bases, the J end by 5 bases, with 16 bases between. The CDR3 runs 14 residues. From germline, CDR1 is MNHNS and CDR2 SASEGT. CDR3: CASSLDRNPNEQYF. Here the CDR3 DNA reads TGTGCCAGCAGTCTAGACAGGAACCCTAACGAGCAGTACTTC.

J is TRBJ2-2 and V is TRBV7-6; D not resolved. V lost 2 bases and J 1 base, leaving 5 bases between the germline ends. Germline CDR1 reads SGHVS; CDR2 reads FNYEAQ. This CDR3 has 14 residues. The CDR3, as DNA: TGTGCCAGCAGCTTACCCCTGAACACCGGGGAGCTGTTTTTT. Amino acids: CASSLPLNTGELFF. Full variable domain (outside the CDR3, taken from reference TRBV7-6 and TRBJ2-2): GAGVSQSPRYKVTKRGQDVALRCDPISGHVSLYWYRQALGQGPEFLTYFNYEAQQDKSGLPNDRFSAERPEGSISTLTIQRTEQRDSAMYRCASSLPLNTGELFFGEGSRLTVL.

This clone was detected only a few times. The chain employs TRBV6-5 and TRBJ2-7; the D is unclear. The V gene lost 0 bases and the J gene lost 0 bases, with 6 bases spanning the gap. Germline loops: CDR1 MNHEY, CDR2 SVGAGI. The CDR3 runs to 14 residues. DNA for the CDR3: TGTGCCAGCAGTTACTCACTGAGCTCCTACGAGCAGTACTTC. It codes for CASSYSLSSYEQYF.